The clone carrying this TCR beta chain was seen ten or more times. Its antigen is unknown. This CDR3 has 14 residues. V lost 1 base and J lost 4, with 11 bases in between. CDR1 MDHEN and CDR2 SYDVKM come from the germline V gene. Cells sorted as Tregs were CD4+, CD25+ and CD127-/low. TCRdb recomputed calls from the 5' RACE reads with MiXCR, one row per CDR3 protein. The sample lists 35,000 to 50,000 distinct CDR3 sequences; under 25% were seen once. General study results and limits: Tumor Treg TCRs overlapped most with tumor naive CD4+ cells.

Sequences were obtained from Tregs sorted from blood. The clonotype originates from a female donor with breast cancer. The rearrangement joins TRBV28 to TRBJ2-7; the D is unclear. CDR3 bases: TGTGCCAGCAGTTTATCAACCCTCAGATACGAGCAGTACTTC. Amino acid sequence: CASSLSTLRYEQYF.